Presented here are 27 T cell receptor beta chains from one specimen sequenced in a study of cytomegalovirus exposure and HLA in healthy donors. PCR involved 60 Vbeta and 13 Jbeta primers. Using immunoSEQ multiplex PCR, the repertoire was profiled, and TCRdb retains in-frame clones only, with some absent. Among around 37,000 clones listed, around 70% were seen once. The sample comprised PBMCs. The origin of the receptors is a man aged 25 to 40 in good health and CMV-seronegative.

The V gene is TRBV5-1, the J gene TRBJ2-1; D is ambiguous. The CDR3 is made up of 15 amino acids. Germline CDR1 reads SGHRS; CDR2 reads YFSETQ. The ends were cut back, 0 bases at V and 0 bases at J, with 7 bases in the middle. CDR3 bases: TGCGCCAGCAGCTTGGACCGGAGCTCCTACAATGAGCAGTTCTTC. It specifies CASSLDRSSYNEQFF.

The V call is TRBV2, the J call TRBJ2-3, with a tentative D call TRBD1 (7 bases). V was cut by 2 bases and J by 1 base, with 10 bases left in between. Germline V gene sequence: CDR1 SNHLY, CDR2 FYNNEI. CDR3 length equals 15 residues. The CDR3: CASSEQGGGTDTQYF. CDR3 nucleotide sequence: TGTGCCAGCAGTGAACAGGGGGGAGGCACAGATACGCAGTATTTT.

In this sample, this clone turned up once. V gene TRBV14 combines with J gene TRBJ1-5; TRBD1 matches at 10 bases. The germline gives CDR1 SGHDN, CDR2 FVKESK. V lost 1 base and J lost 2; bases outside the gene matches: 11. This CDR3 has 19 amino acids. The CDR3 coding sequence is TGTGCCAGCAGCCAAGCTCCCGGGACAGGGGATATTTGCAATCAGCCCCAGCATTTT. It codes for CASSQAPGTGDICNQPQHF.

The chain links TRBV28 to TRBJ2-1; 8 positions match TRBD1. The length of the CDR3 is 15 residues. After removal of 2 bases from V and 2 bases from J, the junction contained 2 bases not matched to a gene. Germline CDR1 and CDR2: MDHEN and SYDVKM. The CDR3 spells CASSLGTGPYNEQFF. In DNA form, the CDR3 reads TGTGCCAGCAGTTTAGGGACAGGCCCCTACAATGAGCAGTTCTTC.

V and J are TRBV6-1 and TRBJ2-3, with 9 bases identical to TRBD2. Looked up from germline, CDR1 is MNHNS and CDR2 is SASEGT. The CDR3 has 15 amino acids. With V trimmed by 0 bases and J by 6 bases, 4 bases remained unmatched. CDR3 sequence reads: CASSEAPLAGDTQYF. CDR3 coding DNA: TGTGCCAGCAGTGAAGCCCCACTAGCGGGCGATACGCAGTATTTT.

The J gene is TRBJ1-1, the V gene TRBV5-8; no clear D. The CDR3 has 14 residues. The germline V gene has CDR1 SGHTS and CDR2 YDEGEE. Trimming shortened V by 6 bases and J by 0 bases, and 12 bases separated the two germline ends. As DNA, the CDR3 is TGTGCCAGCACTCTAATTCGATTGAACACTGAAGCTTTCTTT. Translating gives CASTLIRLNTEAFF.

The rearrangement joins TRBV2 to TRBJ1-2; no definite D call. Germline assignment: CDR1 SNHLY and CDR2 FYNNEI. This CDR3 comprises 14 residues. V was cut by 9 bases and J by 1 base, with 15 bases left in between. The CDR3 sequence: CARETSPNNYGYTF. CDR3 in DNA: TGTGCCAGAGAGACATCGCCAAATAACTATGGCTACACCTTC.

Remarks on this clone: The sample carries other DNA sequences with the same CDR3. This chain uses TRBV7-6 with TRBJ1-1; D is uncertain. Trimming cost V 6 bases and J 1 base, with 15 bases left between them. The CDR3 is 15 amino acids. Germline-derived CDR1 and CDR2 are SGHVS and FNYEAQ. This chain's CDR3 is CASSSPGGWNTEAFF. Written as DNA, the CDR3 is TGTGCCAGCAGTTCTCCCGGAGGATGGAACACTGAAGCTTTCTTT.

V usage is TRBV6-1 and J usage is TRBJ2-1; no firm D call. Germline V gives CDR1 MNHNS, CDR2 SASEGT. V dropped 1 base and J dropped 10 bases, with 14 bases sitting between them. The CDR3 covers 14 residues. The CDR3: CASSEGVVSLEQFF. CDR3 bases: TGTGCCAGCAGTGAAGGAGTGGTTTCGTTGGAGCAGTTCTTC.

V usage is TRBV29-1 and J usage is TRBJ2-3, with 13 bases aligning to TRBD2. Germline CDR1 SQVTM, CDR2 ANQGSEA. The CDR3 has 15 residues. After removal of 1 base from V and 5 bases from J, the junction contained 3 bases not matched to a gene. CDR3: CSVEGTSGGRDTQYF. The CDR3 nucleotides read TGCAGCGTTGAAGGGACTAGCGGGGGACGAGATACGCAGTATTTT.

V and J are TRBV9 and TRBJ1-1; D is perhaps TRBD1 (6 bases). This CDR3 has 14 residues. Between the trimmed V and J ends, which lost 0 bases and 6 bases, there was a span of 12 bases. Germline-derived CDR1 and CDR2 are SGDLS and YYNGEE. CDR3 in DNA: TGTGCCAGCAGCGTAGGGGGGGGCACATCTGAAGCTTTCTTT. It codes for CASSVGGGTSEAFF.

This chain links TRBV9 with TRBJ1-1; D perhaps matches TRBD1 (5 bases). The CDR3 has 15 amino acids. V was clipped by 2 bases and J by 0 bases, with 11 bases between them. Looked up from germline, CDR1 is SGDLS and CDR2 is YYNGEE. Here the CDR3 reads CASSVDWGVNTEAFF. CDR3 DNA: TGTGCCAGCAGCGTTGACTGGGGGGTGAACACTGAAGCTTTCTTT.

The chain combines TRBV6-5 with TRBJ1-1, with a weak D call TRBD1 (5 bases). V lost 5 bases to trimming and J lost 0 bases, with 7 bases between them. CDR3 size: 13 residues. Germline values: CDR1 MNHEY, CDR2 SVGAGI. CDR3 DNA sequence: TGTGCCAGCAGTACACAGGTGAACACTGAAGCTTTCTTT. Translated: CASSTQVNTEAFF.

The J gene is TRBJ2-7, the V gene TRBV7-7; D may be TRBD2 (6 bases). The length of the CDR3 is 16 residues. V was cut by 5 bases and J by 3 bases, with 20 bases left in between. Germline loops: CDR1 SSHAT, CDR2 FNYEAQ (reference sequence). CDR3 amino acids: CASSPAGGGLDYEQYF. Written as DNA, the CDR3 is TGTGCCAGCAGCCCCGCGGGTGGAGGGCTGGACTACGAGCAGTACTTC.

The chain joins TRBV25-1 to TRBJ1-1; 8 bases map to TRBD1. CDR3 size: 15 residues. Germline loops: CDR1 MGHDK, CDR2 SYGVNS. V shed 2 bases and J 4 bases; nucleotides not matched to a gene: 6. CDR3 in DNA: TGTGCCAGCAGTGAAAGGCGCGGACAGGGCACTGAAGCTTTCTTT. It codes for CASSERRGQGTEAFF. The full variable domain, its missing parts supplied by reference TRBV25-1 and TRBJ1-1, is EADIYQTPRYLVIGTGKKITLECSQTMGHDKMYWYQQDPGMELHLIHYSYGVNSTEKGDLSSESTVSRIRTEHFPLTLESARPSHTSQYLCASSERRGQGTEAFFGQGTRLTVV.

The genes are TRBV11-2 and TRBJ2-1; a possible D gene is TRBD2 (5 bases). Trimming took off 6 bases at V and 0 bases at J, with 15 bases between the two ends. Germline-derived CDR1 and CDR2 are SGHAT and FQNNGV. The CDR3 sequence is 16 residues long. CDR3 protein: CASSLSGLNSYNEQFF. For the CDR3, the DNA is TGTGCCAGCAGTCTAAGCGGACTTAACTCCTACAATGAGCAGTTCTTC.

The chain has TRBV10-3 and TRBJ2-3; tentative D call: TRBD1 (5 bases). Germline-derived CDR1 and CDR2 are ENHRY and SYGVKD. The CDR3 loop spans 17 amino acids. The V gene lost 3 bases and the J gene lost 6 bases, with 22 bases spanning the gap. The CDR3, as DNA: TGTGCCATCAGTGATAAGGGGCAGCCTGGTACGCTGGATACGCAGTATTTT. Protein: CAISDKGQPGTLDTQYF.

This chain joins TRBV13 and TRBJ2-5; D remains unclear. TRBJ2-7 matches the DNA end more closely, so the J call is doubtful. The CDR3 contains 12 residues. CDR1 and CDR2 (germline): PRHDT, FYEKMQ (reference sequence). Written as DNA, the CDR3 is TGTGCCAGCAGTTCCCGAGGCTACGAGCAGTACTTC. Protein: CASSSRGYEQYF.

This clone has more than one count but fewer than ten. The chain recombines TRBV4-1 with TRBJ2-5; maybe TRBD2 (5 bases). CDR3 length: 13 amino acids. V was clipped by 6 bases and J by 2 bases, with 10 bases between them. CDR1 MGHRA and CDR2 YSYEKL come from the germline V gene. CDR3 DNA: TGCGCCAGCAGGGCCGGGATTCAAGAGACCCAGTACTTC. Translated, it gives CASRAGIQETQYF.

V gene TRBV11-2 combines with J gene TRBJ2-7, with 7 bases matching TRBD2. Germline CDR1 is SGHAT and CDR2 is FQNNGV. The CDR3 contains 14 residues. J was trimmed by 5 bases and V by 4 bases; bases with no gene match: 8. This chain's CDR3 is CASSSPGLIHEQYF. The DNA for the CDR3 is TGTGCCAGCAGCTCTCCGGGACTAATACACGAGCAGTACTTC.

This clone is medium-sized by share. This chain connects TRBV5-5 to TRBJ2-5; the D gene is possibly TRBD1 (6 bases). CDR1 is SGHKS, CDR2 YYEKEE, per germline (reference sequence). The CDR3 sequence is 17 residues long. With 0 bases removed from V and 5 bases from J, the gap between germline ends came to 20 bases. In nucleotides, the CDR3 is TGTGCCAGCAGCTTGGGAGTTGGGGGCAGGGCCGGGGAGACCCAGTACTTC. Residues: CASSLGVGGRAGETQYF.

For the CDR3, the DNA is TGTGCCAGCAGGGTTGGGGGGAGCGGTCAGCCCCAGCATTTT. Protein: CASRVGGSGQPQHF. The rearrangement links TRBV6-5 to TRBJ1-5; a possible D gene is TRBD1 (5 bases). The V and J ends lost 6 bases and 6 bases respectively, with 15 bases between them. The CDR3 length is 14 residues. From germline, CDR1 is MNHEY and CDR2 SVGAGI.

Points on this clone: One end of the junction is discordant with germline, which a read error may explain. This CDR3 is CSSSLVGLRDSEEGELFF. The CDR3 DNA follows: TGTTCCAGCAGCTTAGTCGGCTTGAGGGACAGCGAAGAGGGGGAGCTGTTTTTT. V is TRBV7-9 and J is TRBJ2-2; the match to TRBD1 covers 7 bases. The CDR3 sequence is 18 residues long. Germline assignment: CDR1 SEHNR and CDR2 FQNEAQ (reference sequence).

There are a few counts of this clone. J is TRBJ1-5 and V is TRBV5-1, with a tentative D call TRBD1 (5 bases). Trimming removed 4 bases from V and 3 bases from J, with 14 bases in between. Germline V gene data show CDR1 as SGHRS and CDR2 as YFSETQ. The CDR3 contains 15 residues. The CDR3 reads CASSTDGTFNQPQHF. CDR3 DNA sequence: TGCGCCAGCAGCACGGACGGGACTTTCAATCAGCCCCAGCATTTT.

This clone was seen only a few times. The chain's CDR3 is CASSGTTNTEAFF. The DNA of the CDR3 is TGTGCCAGCAGTGGGACAACGAACACTGAAGCTTTCTTT. The chain joins TRBV6-1 to TRBJ1-1; D perhaps matches TRBD1 (5 bases). This CDR3 region has 13 residues. V was shortened by 4 bases and J by 1 base, with 7 bases between the two germline ends. CDR1 and CDR2 from the germline V gene are MNHNS and SASEGT.

The J gene is TRBJ1-2, the V gene TRBV27, with TRBD1 matching over 7 bases. Germline V gene lookup returns CDR1 MNHEY and CDR2 SMNVEV (reference sequence). Losses at the gene ends were 0 bases for V and 10 bases for J; bases not matched to a gene: 5. CDR3 size: 13 residues. CDR3 in amino acids: CASSLSKGGHYTF. The CDR3 DNA reads TGTGCCAGCAGTTTATCGAAAGGGGGCCACTACACCTTC.

The V gene is TRBV18, the J gene TRBJ1-1, with D uncertain. Trimming left V 3 bases short and J 5 bases short, with 16 bases between. Germline CDR1 KGHSH, CDR2 LQKENI. The CDR3 loop spans 15 amino acids. CDR3 coding DNA: TGTGCCAGCTCACCCTCCCGGGAGATCCGAACTGAAGCTTTCTTT. This sequence encodes CASSPSREIRTEAFF.